The 7 T cell receptor beta chains listed next were all sequenced from one sample in a study of blood T cell repertoires in COVID-19. The data were produced by immunoSEQ multiplex PCR, yet TCRdb's version contains in-frame clones alone and is incomplete. The profile shows 65,000 or so clones, approximately 78% of them singletons. Sequences were obtained from peripheral blood. The receptor source for this set is an elderly man with acute or convalescent COVID-19.

The chain employs TRBV2 and TRBJ1-6; D possibly corresponds to TRBD1 (5 bases). This CDR3 comprises 16 residues. V dropped 0 bases and J dropped 9 bases, with 15 bases sitting between them. CDR1 SNHLY and CDR2 FYNNEI come from the germline V gene. CDR3 region: CASSEARANLGSPLHF. DNA of the CDR3: TGTGCCAGCAGTGAAGCCAGGGCAAATTTGGGTTCACCCCTCCACTTT.

This clone was counted a single time. The chain has TRBV6-1 and TRBJ1-5; 12 positions match TRBD1. CDR1 MNHNS and CDR2 SASEGT come from the germline V gene. There are 20 residues in the CDR3. V was clipped by 4 bases and J by 4 bases; unmatched bases: 17. CDR3: CASSGGEGQGAWTGNQPQHF. In DNA form, the CDR3 reads TGTGCCAGCAGTGGAGGGGAGGGACAGGGGGCATGGACCGGGAATCAGCCCCAGCATTTT.

The chain is built from TRBV9 and TRBJ1-2, with 10 positions matching TRBD1. Germline V gene data show CDR1 as SGDLS and CDR2 as YYNGEE. Unmatched junction bases numbered 10, after V lost 3 bases and J lost 11 bases. The CDR3 length is 14 residues. The CDR3: CASSERTGGPRYTF. The DNA for the CDR3 is TGTGCCAGCAGCGAGAGGACAGGGGGGCCTCGGTACACCTTC.

The chain joins TRBV5-4 to TRBJ2-7; tentatively, D is TRBD1 (5 bases). This CDR3 has 13 amino acids. V was shortened by 4 bases and J by 5 bases, with 13 bases between the two germline ends. Germline lookup yields CDR1 SGHNT and CDR2 YYREEE (reference sequence). The CDR3 protein is CASSLLGADEQYF. CDR3 in DNA: TGTGCCAGCAGCCTTCTAGGGGCCGACGAGCAGTACTTC.

The J gene is TRBJ2-3, the V gene TRBV14; D is uncertain. Trimming cost V 4 bases and J 2 bases, with 4 bases left between them. The germline gives CDR1 SGHDN, CDR2 FVKESK. The CDR3 consists of 12 residues. The CDR3: CASSPFTDTQYF. The DNA of the CDR3 is TGTGCCAGCAGCCCATTCACAGATACGCAGTATTTT.

In the case of this clone: Other DNA sequences from this sample encode an identical CDR3 as well. The chain uses TRBV5-1 and TRBJ2-5, with TRBD2 identical over 7 bases. J lost 4 bases, V lost 0 bases, and 0 bases had no gene match. Germline-derived CDR1 and CDR2 are SGHRS and YFSETQ. The CDR3 covers 13 residues. The CDR3 is CASSLGGGETQYF. The CDR3, as DNA: TGCGCCAGCAGCTTGGGCGGGGGAGAGACCCAGTACTTC.

The chain combines TRBV7-2 with TRBJ1-2, with D unclear. The CDR3 is 14 amino acids. V was shortened by 1 base and J by 5 bases, with 11 bases between the two germline ends. Germline lookup yields CDR1 SGHTA and CDR2 FQGNSA. Written as DNA, the CDR3 is TGTGCCAGCAGCTTAGACTATCGGTCGTATGGCTACACCTTC. It is translated as CASSLDYRSYGYTF.